Listed below are T cell receptor beta chains from one sample, sequenced in a study of T-cell reconstitution after alpha-beta-depleted transplantation in children. One entry per CDR3 protein, called by TCRdb with MiXCR from the PCR reads. In the table there are about 230,000 distinct CDR3 sequences, 8% to 10% of which are singletons. The source material was PBMCs from the stem cell graft donor, sampled from the stem cell graft. These receptors all stem from a human donor who donated a stem cell graft to a child with acute lymphoblastic leukemia. Each CDR3 is given with its conserved first and last residue. Fields, in order: clone size, D gene, V gene, J gene, CDR3 protein, CDR3 DNA. D genes are given only for firm matches. Expanded clones get a size class; other rows say once, few or many, or leave the size out.

few,TRBD1,TRBV12-3/TRBV12-4,TRBJ2-3,CASSLGQGEGYTQYF,TGTGCCAGCAGTTTAGGACAGGGCGAGGGGTATACGCAGTATTTT
many,TRBD1,TRBV6-5,TRBJ2-7,CASSYDRGSYEQYF,TGTGCCAGCAGTTACGACAGGGGGTCCTACGAGCAGTACTTC
.,.,TRBV7-2,TRBJ2-5,CASSTTLVPETQYF,TGTGCCAGCAGCACCACCTTAGTCCCGGAGACCCAGTACTTC
few,.,TRBV12-3/TRBV12-4,TRBJ1-6,CASRVMVGYSPLHF,TGTGCCAGCAGGGTCATGGTGGGATACTCACCCCTCCACTTT
.,.,TRBV7-2,TRBJ2-7,CASSLDGTGREQYF,TGTGCCAGCAGCTTAGACGGCACGGGGAGGGAGCAGTACTTC
.,.,TRBV12-3/TRBV12-4,TRBJ2-2,CASRLGGRQNTGELFF,TGTGCCAGCAGATTAGGGGGTCGACAGAACACCGGGGAGCTGTTTTTT
.,TRBD2,TRBV29-1,TRBJ2-3,CSVGPRGVTDTQYF,TGCAGCGTTGGACCGCGGGGGGTGACAGATACGCAGTATTTT
few,.,TRBV5-5,TRBJ1-2,CASSGGSRLKGHGYTF,TGTGCCAGCAGCGGGGGGTCCCGACTCAAGGGCCATGGCTACACCTTC
many,.,TRBV7-9,TRBJ1-1,CASSSRLGTEAFF,TGTGCCAGCAGCTCGCGACTGGGCACTGAAGCTTTCTTT
many,TRBD2,TRBV10-2,TRBJ2-3,CASTGTGGQKDTQYF,TGCGCCAGCACCGGAACGGGGGGGCAGAAAGATACGCAGTATTTT
few,.,TRBV3-1,TRBJ1-2,CASSADGQSSGYTF,TGTGCCAGCAGCGCAGACGGACAGTCTAGCGGCTACACCTTC
few,.,TRBV27,TRBJ2-3,CASSPQDYHPDTQYF,TGTGCCAGCAGTCCCCAGGACTACCATCCGGATACGCAGTATTTT